These 6 T cell receptor beta chains were all obtained from the same sample, sequenced in a study of cytomegalovirus exposure and HLA in healthy donors. The PCR had 60 Vbeta and 13 Jbeta primers. The method was immunoSEQ multiplex PCR; TCRdb's version includes in-frame clones alone and lacks a portion of them. The sample lists 150,000 to 200,000 clones, approximately 80% occurring once. Sequenced input: PBMCs. Every receptor here comes from a woman between 18 and 29 years old in good health and CMV-seronegative.

The chain employs TRBV11-3 and TRBJ2-2; 7 nucleotides line up with TRBD2. The CDR3 is 14 amino acids. With V trimmed by 5 bases and J by 5 bases, 5 bases remained unmatched. Germline V gives CDR1 SGHNT, CDR2 YENEEA. The CDR3 sequence is CASSPREGTGELFF. CDR3 coding DNA: TGTGCCAGCAGCCCCAGGGAGGGTACCGGGGAGCTGTTTTTT.

This chain uses TRBV7-6 with TRBJ2-7; 8 nucleotides align to TRBD1. Germline lookup yields CDR1 SGHVS and CDR2 FNYEAQ. Germline trimming cut 0 bases from V and 3 bases from J; bases unmatched to any gene: 4. This CDR3 is 15 amino acids long. DNA for the CDR3: TGTGCCAGCAGCTTAGCGGAAGGACAGGGCTACGAGCAGTACTTC. Protein sequence: CASSLAEGQGYEQYF. The whole variable domain, remainder taken from reference TRBV7-6 and TRBJ2-7, is GAGVSQSPRYKVTKRGQDVALRCDPISGHVSLYWYRQALGQGPEFLTYFNYEAQQDKSGLPNDRFSAERPEGSISTLTIQRTEQRDSAMYRCASSLAEGQGYEQYFGPGTRLTVT.

This chain connects TRBV4-3 to TRBJ2-7; D possibly corresponds to TRBD2 (6 bases). Trimming cost V 0 bases and J 4 bases, with 16 bases left between them. The CDR3 extends over 16 amino acids. Germline V gene sequence: CDR1 LGHNA, CDR2 YSLEER. CDR3 sequence reads: CASSQDMLRGVYEQYF. DNA for the CDR3: TGCGCCAGCAGCCAAGATATGTTGCGGGGAGTATACGAGCAGTACTTC.

The gene calls are TRBV5-4 and TRBJ2-5; 11 bases align to TRBD2. V shed 0 bases, J shed 3 bases, and the junction held 4 bases outside the gene matches. Looked up from germline, CDR1 is SGHNT and CDR2 is YYREEE (reference sequence). This CDR3 has 16 amino acids. CDR3 region: CASSLGLAGSKETQYF. In DNA form, the CDR3 reads TGTGCCAGCAGCTTGGGACTAGCGGGATCAAAAGAGACCCAGTACTTC.

CDR3 bases: TGTGCCAGCAGTTTACGGGGGTTAAGCAATCAGCCCCAGCATTTT. Its protein is CASSLRGLSNQPQHF. The chain has TRBV28 and TRBJ1-5; possible D gene TRBD1, 5 bases. Trimming cost V 2 bases and J 1 base, with 9 bases left between them. The CDR3 loop spans 15 amino acids. The germline gives CDR1 MDHEN, CDR2 SYDVKM.

The chain couples TRBV7-2 to TRBJ2-1; D unresolved. Trimming took off 1 base at V and 0 bases at J, with 7 bases between the two ends. This CDR3 has 15 amino acids. From germline, CDR1 is SGHTA and CDR2 FQGNSA. CDR3: CASSLGSSSYNEQFF. In nucleotides, the CDR3 is TGTGCCAGCAGCTTAGGTTCGAGCTCCTACAATGAGCAGTTCTTC.